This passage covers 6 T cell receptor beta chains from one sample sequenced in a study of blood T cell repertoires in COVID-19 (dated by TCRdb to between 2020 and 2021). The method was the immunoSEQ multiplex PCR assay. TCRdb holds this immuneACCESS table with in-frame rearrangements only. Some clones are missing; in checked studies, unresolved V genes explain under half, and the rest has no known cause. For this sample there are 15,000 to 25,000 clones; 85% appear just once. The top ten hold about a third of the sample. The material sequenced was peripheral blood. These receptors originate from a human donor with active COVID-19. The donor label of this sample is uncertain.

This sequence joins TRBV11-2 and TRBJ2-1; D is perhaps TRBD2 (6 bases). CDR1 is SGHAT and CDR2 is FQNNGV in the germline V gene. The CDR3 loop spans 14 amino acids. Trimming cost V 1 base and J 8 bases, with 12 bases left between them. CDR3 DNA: TGTGCCAGCAGCTTAGGGCATTTAGCGGATGAGCAGTTCTTC. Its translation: CASSLGHLADEQFF.

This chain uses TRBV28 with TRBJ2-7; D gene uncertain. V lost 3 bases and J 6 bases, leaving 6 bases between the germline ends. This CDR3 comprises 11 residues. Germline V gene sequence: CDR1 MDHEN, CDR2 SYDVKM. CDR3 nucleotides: TGTGCCAGCAGTTTTCTTTCCGAGCAGTACTTC. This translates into CASSFLSEQYF.

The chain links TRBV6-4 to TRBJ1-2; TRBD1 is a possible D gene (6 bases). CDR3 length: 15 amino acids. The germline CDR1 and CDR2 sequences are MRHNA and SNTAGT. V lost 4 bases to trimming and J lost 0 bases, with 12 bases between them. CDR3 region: CASSARPGANYGYTF. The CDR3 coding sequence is TGTGCCAGCAGTGCTCGTCCAGGGGCTAACTATGGCTACACCTTC.

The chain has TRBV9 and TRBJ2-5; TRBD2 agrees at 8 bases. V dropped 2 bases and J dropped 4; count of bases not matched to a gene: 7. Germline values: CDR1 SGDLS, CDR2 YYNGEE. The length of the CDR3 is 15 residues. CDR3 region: CASSVIGGASETQYF. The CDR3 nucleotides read TGTGCCAGCAGCGTTATCGGGGGGGCCTCAGAGACCCAGTACTTC.

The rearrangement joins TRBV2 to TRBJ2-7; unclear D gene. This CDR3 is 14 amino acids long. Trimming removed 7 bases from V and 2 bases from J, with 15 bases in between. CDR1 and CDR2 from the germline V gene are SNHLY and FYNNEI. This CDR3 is CASTNRVLAYEQYF. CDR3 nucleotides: TGTGCCAGCACGAACCGAGTCCTAGCCTACGAGCAGTACTTC.

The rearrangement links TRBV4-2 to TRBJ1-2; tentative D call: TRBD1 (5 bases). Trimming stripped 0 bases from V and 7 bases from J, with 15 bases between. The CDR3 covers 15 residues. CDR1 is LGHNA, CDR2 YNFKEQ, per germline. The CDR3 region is CASSQDPRGTRGYTF. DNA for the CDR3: TGTGCCAGCAGCCAAGACCCCCGGGGGACCCGTGGCTACACCTTC.